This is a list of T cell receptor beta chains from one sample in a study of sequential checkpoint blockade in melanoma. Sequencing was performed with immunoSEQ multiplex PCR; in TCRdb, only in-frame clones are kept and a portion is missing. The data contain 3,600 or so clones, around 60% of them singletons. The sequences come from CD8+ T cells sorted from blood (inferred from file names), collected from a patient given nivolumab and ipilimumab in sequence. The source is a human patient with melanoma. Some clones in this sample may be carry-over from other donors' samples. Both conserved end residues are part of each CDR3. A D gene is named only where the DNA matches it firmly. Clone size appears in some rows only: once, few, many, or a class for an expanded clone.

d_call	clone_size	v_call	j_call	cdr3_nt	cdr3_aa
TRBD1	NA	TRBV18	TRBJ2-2	TGTGCCAGCTCAAAGGGACAGGGGGCCTTGACCAGGGAGCTGTTTTTT	CASSKGQGALTRELFF
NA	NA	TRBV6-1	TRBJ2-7	TGTGCCAGCACTTATGACGGGTACGAGCAGTACTTC	CASTYDGYEQYF
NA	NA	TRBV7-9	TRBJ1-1	TGTGCCAGCAGCTTAGTTCAGGGAGGGACTGAAGCTTTCTTT	CASSLVQGGTEAFF
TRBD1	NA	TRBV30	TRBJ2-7	TGTGCCTGGAGTGTACAACAGGGGGAATACTACATCTACGAGCAGTACTTC	CAWSVQQGEYYIYEQYF
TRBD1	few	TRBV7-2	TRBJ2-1	TGTGCCAGCAGCTTAAACAGGGGCCCCTCCTACAATGAGCAGTTCTTC	CASSLNRGPSYNEQFF
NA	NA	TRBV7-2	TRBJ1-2	TGTGCCAGCAGCTTAGCGCGGGACGGGTCTCTGTATGGCTACACCTTC	CASSLARDGSLYGYTF
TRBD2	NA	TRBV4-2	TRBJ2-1	TGTGCCAGCAGCCACCTTACTAGCGGGGGAATCAATGAGCAGTTCTTC	CASSHLTSGGINEQFF
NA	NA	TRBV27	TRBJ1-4	TGTGCCAGCAGTTTTGGAGGGTCTAATGAAAAACTGTTTTTT	CASSFGGSNEKLFF
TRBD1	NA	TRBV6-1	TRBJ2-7	TGTGCCAGCTCGACAGGGGACGGGTACGAGCAGTACTTC	CASSTGDGYEQYF
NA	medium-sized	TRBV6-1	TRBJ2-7	TGTGCCAGCAGTAGAGGGGGATATGACGAGCAGTACTTC	CASSRGGYDEQYF
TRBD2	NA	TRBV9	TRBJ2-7	TGTGCCAGCAGCGCCGGGGGGGCCTACGAGCAGTACTTC	CASSAGGAYEQYF
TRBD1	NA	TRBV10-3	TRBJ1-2	TGTGCCATCAGTGAGAGCACAGGGGAAAGTATCTATGGCTACACCTTC	CAISESTGESIYGYTF
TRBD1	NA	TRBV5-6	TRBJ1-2	TGTGCCAGCAGCTCGGGACAGTACTATGGCTACACCTTC	CASSSGQYYGYTF
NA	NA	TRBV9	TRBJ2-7	TGTGCCAGCAGCGGGGGGAGGGGGGACTACTACGAGCAGTACTTC	CASSGGRGDYYEQYF
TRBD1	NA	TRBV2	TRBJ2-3	TGTGCCAGCAGTGAATGGGGGACAGGGAGGGGGACAGATACGCAGTATTTT	CASSEWGTGRGTDTQYF
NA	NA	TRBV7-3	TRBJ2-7	TGTGCCAGCAGCTTAACGGCGGACAATGCCTACGAGCAGTACTTC	CASSLTADNAYEQYF
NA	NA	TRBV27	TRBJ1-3	TGTGCCAGCAGTTCGGGGGTTGGAAACACCATATATTTT	CASSSGVGNTIYF
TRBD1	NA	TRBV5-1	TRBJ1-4	TGCGCCAGCAGCTGGGACAGGGAGGGCGAAAAACTGTTTTTT	CASSWDREGEKLFF
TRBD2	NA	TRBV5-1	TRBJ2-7	TGCGCCAGCAGCTTGGTTAGCGGGGGGAGCCGGGAGCAGTACTTC	CASSLVSGGSREQYF
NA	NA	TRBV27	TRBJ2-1	TGTGCCAGCGGCAGGGTAAGCTCCTACAATGAGCAGTTCTTC	CASGRVSSYNEQFF
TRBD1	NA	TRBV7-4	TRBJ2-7	TGTGCCAGCAGCTTGACAGGGGGGTACGAGCAGTACTTC	CASSLTGGYEQYF
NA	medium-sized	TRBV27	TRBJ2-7	TGTGCCAGCAGTTCATCCGGAGGGGGCGCCTACGAGCAGTACTTC	CASSSSGGGAYEQYF
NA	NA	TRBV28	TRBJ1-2	TGTGCCAGCAGTTTGGGGGGGATCAGTGGCTACACCTTC	CASSLGGISGYTF
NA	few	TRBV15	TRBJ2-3	TGTGCCACCAGCAGAGATAGGGAGGTAGATACGCAGTATTTT	CATSRDREVDTQYF
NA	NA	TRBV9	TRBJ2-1	TGTGCCAGCAGCGTAGTGGCAGGGTTAGATGAGCAGTTCTTC	CASSVVAGLDEQFF
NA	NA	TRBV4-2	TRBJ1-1	TGTGCCAGCAGCCAAGTAGTCTCCATGAACACTGAAGCTTTCTTT	CASSQVVSMNTEAFF